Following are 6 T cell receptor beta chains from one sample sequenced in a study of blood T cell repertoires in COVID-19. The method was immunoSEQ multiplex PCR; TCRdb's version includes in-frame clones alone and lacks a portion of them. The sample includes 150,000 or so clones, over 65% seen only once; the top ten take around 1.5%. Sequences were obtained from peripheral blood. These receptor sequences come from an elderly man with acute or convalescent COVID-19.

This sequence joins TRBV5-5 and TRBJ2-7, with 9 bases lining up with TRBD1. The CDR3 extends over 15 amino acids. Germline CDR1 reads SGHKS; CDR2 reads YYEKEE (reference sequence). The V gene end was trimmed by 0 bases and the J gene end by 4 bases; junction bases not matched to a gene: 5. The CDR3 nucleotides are TGTGCCAGCAGCTTGGTAGGGACAGGGATGTACGAGCAGTACTTC. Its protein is CASSLVGTGMYEQYF.

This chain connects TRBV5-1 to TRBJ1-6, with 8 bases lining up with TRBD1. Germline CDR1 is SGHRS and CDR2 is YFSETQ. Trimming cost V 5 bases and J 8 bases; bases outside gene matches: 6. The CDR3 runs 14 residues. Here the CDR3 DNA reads TGCGCCAGCAGGCAAGGACAGGGAGATTCACCCCTCCACTTT. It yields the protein CASRQGQGDSPLHF.

In nucleotides, the CDR3 is TGTGCCAGCAGCCCCCAGGGGCGGAACACTGAAGCTTTCTTT. Its protein product is CASSPQGRNTEAFF. J is TRBJ1-1 and V is TRBV7-2, with TRBD1 as a possible D gene (6 bases). The CDR3 extends over 14 amino acids. The V and J ends lost 5 bases and 1 base respectively, with 11 bases between them. Germline V gene lookup returns CDR1 SGHTA and CDR2 FQGNSA.

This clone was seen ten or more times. CDR3 DNA sequence: TGTGCTAGTGGTTGGGCCGACAGCACCGGGGAGCTGTTTTTT. Translating gives CASGWADSTGELFF. The rearrangement joins TRBV12-5 to TRBJ2-2, with a tentative D call TRBD1 (5 bases). The CDR3 covers 14 residues. Per germline, CDR1 LGHNT and CDR2 FRNRAP. V was cut by 4 bases and J by 4 bases, with 10 bases left in between.

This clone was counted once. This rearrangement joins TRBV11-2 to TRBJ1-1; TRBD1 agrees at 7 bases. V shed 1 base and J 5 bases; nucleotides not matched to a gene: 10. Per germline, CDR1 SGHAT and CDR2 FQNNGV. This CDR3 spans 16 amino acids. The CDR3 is CASSLAQGVIQTEAFF. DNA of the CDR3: TGTGCCAGCAGCTTAGCGCAGGGGGTAATTCAGACTGAAGCTTTCTTT.

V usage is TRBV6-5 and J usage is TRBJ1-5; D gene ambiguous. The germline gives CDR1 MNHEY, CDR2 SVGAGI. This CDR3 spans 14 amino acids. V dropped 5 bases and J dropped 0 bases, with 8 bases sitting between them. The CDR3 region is CASSTVGSNQPQHF. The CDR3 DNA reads TGTGCCAGCAGTACAGTGGGTAGCAATCAGCCCCAGCATTTT.